The clone carrying this T cell receptor beta chain was seen repeatedly, ten times or more. No antigen is known for it. Library construction for TCR beta used iRepertoire HTBI primers and Arm-PCR of CDR3 regions. Each CDR3 protein is one row after TCRdb ran MiXCR on the multiplex PCR reads. The table shows about 240,000 distinct CDR3 sequences, with about 19% occurring only once. As for time point: newly diagnosed GD, antithyroid drugs for less than 3 months. Construction of the TCR library relied on RNA isolated from PBMCs. This specimen belongs to a study of regulatory T cells in long-lasting Graves disease. Study conclusions and caveats: Persistent disease preferred TRBV28, TRBJ1-2 and TRBJ2-5.

The germline CDR1 and CDR2 sequences are SGHAT and FQNNGV. The V gene lost 3 bases and the J gene lost 6 bases, with 11 bases spanning the gap. CDR3 length: 14 residues. The sequences come from peripheral blood mononuclear cells (PBMCs), collected at new diagnosis, from a patient treated with antithyroid drugs. The TCR sequence derives from a female donor with Graves disease. V and J are TRBV11-2 and TRBJ1-4; a weak D match, TRBD1 (6 bases). The CDR3 coding sequence is TGTGCCAGCAGCTTTGGGGCAGGGGATGAAAAACTGTTTTTT. This sequence encodes CASSFGAGDEKLFF. The complete variable domain, with remaining parts taken from reference TRBV11-2 and TRBJ1-4, reads EAGVAQSPRYKIIEKRQSVAFWCNPISGHATLYWYQQILGQGPKLLIQFQNNGVVDDSQLPKDRFSAERLKGVDSTLKIQPAKLEDSAVYLCASSFGAGDEKLFFGSGTQLSVL.